The 21 T cell receptor beta chains below all came from one sample that was sequenced in a study of low-dose radiotherapy and immunotherapy resistance in tumors. Alpha and beta chains were covered, as first-strand cDNA relied on TRAV- and TRBV-specific primers. TCR amplification used roughly 20 PCR cycles, a constant-region primer and a V-primer adapter. TCRdb fed the reads into MiXCR, producing one record per CDR3 protein. The sample has under 90,000 distinct CDR3 sequences; 15% to 20% are singletons. Time point here: before trial treatment. The material sequenced was PBMCs, taken before treatment. Receptor source: a male donor with prostate cancer.

This clonotype showed up many times. The junction departs from the called germline gene at one end, perhaps through a read error. The genes are TRBV5-4 and TRBJ2-7, with 10 bases that match TRBD1. This CDR3 comprises 14 residues. Germline V lookup: CDR1 SGHNT, CDR2 YYREEE (reference sequence). CDR3 bases: TGCGCCAGCAGCCTGGGACAGGGGAACTACGAGCAGTACTTC. This sequence encodes CASSLGQGNYEQYF.

This clonotype was seen at least ten times. Its ends do not fully match the called genes, so a read error is possible. The V and J genes are TRBV7-2 and TRBJ2-3; possibly TRBD2 for D (6 bases). The CDR3 is 13 amino acids. From germline, CDR1 is SGHTA and CDR2 FQGNSA. DNA for the CDR3: TGTGCCAGCAGCCTAGCGTTCACAGATACGCAGTATTTT. This translates into CASSLAFTDTQYF.

Ten or more counts support this clonotype. The chain recombines TRBV6-8 with TRBJ2-5; tentative D call: TRBD1 (6 bases). V was cut by 5 bases and J by 3 bases, with 19 bases left in between. This CDR3 is built from 16 residues. Germline CDR1 is MNHGY and CDR2 is SAAAGT. The CDR3 spells CASSVQGWLSKETQYF. The CDR3 region has the DNA TGTGCCAGCAGTGTACAGGGTTGGTTATCGAAAGAGACCCAGTACTTC.

The sample holds many counts of this clonotype. The chain couples TRBV12-3 or TRBV12-4 to TRBJ2-1, with TRBD2 as a possible D gene (6 bases). This CDR3 has 12 residues. The V gene lost 7 bases and the J gene lost 10 bases, with 14 bases spanning the gap. The CDR3 DNA is TGTGCCAGCATGTGGAGAGGGAGGGAGCAGTTCTTC. Translation gives CASMWRGREQFF.

The table lists this clonotype with many counts. This sequence joins TRBV12-3 or TRBV12-4 and TRBJ1-4, with a tentative D call TRBD1 (6 bases). The ends were cut back, 3 bases at V and 7 bases at J, with 15 bases in the middle. The CDR3 runs 15 residues. This CDR3 is CASSFAPLTGEKLFF. Written as DNA, the CDR3 is TGTGCCAGCAGTTTCGCCCCCCTGACAGGTGAAAAACTGTTTTTT.

This clonotype appeared many times. The chain is built from TRBV7-3 and TRBJ2-3; 7 positions agree with TRBD2. With 8 bases clipped from V and 10 bases from J, the junction kept 12 bases outside the gene matches. Per germline, CDR1 SGHTA and CDR2 FQGTGA. This CDR3 has 13 amino acids. The CDR3 loop reads CASGGAGPQAQYF. CDR3 nucleotide sequence: TGTGCCAGCGGGGGAGCGGGGCCTCAAGCGCAGTATTTT. The full variable domain, completed using reference TRBV7-3 and TRBJ2-3, is GAGVSQTPSNKVTEKGKYVELRCDPISGHTALYWYRQSLGQGPEFLIYFQGTGAADDSGLPNDRFFAVRPEGSVSTLKIQRTERGDSAVYLCASGGAGPQAQYFGPGTRLTVL.

This clonotype was recorded many times. V usage is TRBV20-1 and J usage is TRBJ2-7; 11 bases fit TRBD2. Germline V gives CDR1 DFQATT, CDR2 SNEGSKA (reference sequence). This CDR3 contains 12 residues. V was pared by 6 bases and J by 3 bases, with 1 base of the junction left unmatched. The CDR3 DNA reads as TGCAGTGCCGGGACTAGCGGCTACGAGCAGTACTTC. Translation: CSAGTSGYEQYF.

Many counts were recorded for this clonotype. V usage is TRBV7-9 and J usage is TRBJ2-2; 8 bases match TRBD1. V shed 5 bases, J shed 7 bases, and the junction held 9 bases outside the gene matches. Per the germline V gene, CDR1 is SEHNR and CDR2 is FQNEAQ (reference sequence). This CDR3 is built from 15 residues. The CDR3 here is CASSGRTGLDGELFF. The CDR3 region has the DNA TGTGCCAGCAGCGGCCGGACAGGGCTTGACGGGGAGCTGTTTTTT.

This clonotype was recorded at least ten times. The rearrangement uses TRBV7-2 and TRBJ2-7; D gene unclear. The CDR3 has 11 amino acids. V dropped 2 bases and J dropped 7 bases, with 6 bases sitting between them. Looked up from germline, CDR1 is SGHTA and CDR2 is FQGNSA. CDR3 nucleotides: TGTGCCAGCAGCTTACGCTGGGAGCAGTACTTC. Its protein is CASSLRWEQYF.

This clonotype was detected many times. This chain connects TRBV20-1 to TRBJ2-7; D perhaps matches TRBD1 (5 bases). Germline loops: CDR1 DFQATT, CDR2 SNEGSKA (reference sequence). The length of the CDR3 is 12 residues. The CDR3 coding sequence is TGCGGGGTTCCAGGACAAACCTACGAGCAGTACTTC. Translation gives CGVPGQTYEQYF.

V is TRBV10-1 and J is TRBJ1-1; no reliable D call. Looked up from germline, CDR1 is WNHNN and CDR2 is SYGVQD (reference sequence). CDR3 length: 14 amino acids. The ends were cut back, 0 bases at V and 0 bases at J, with 5 bases in the middle. The CDR3 here is CASSESQMNTEAFF. The CDR3 DNA reads as TGCGCCAGCAGTGAGTCACAGATGAACACTGAAGCTTTCTTT.

Many counts were recorded for this clonotype. V usage is TRBV7-2 and J usage is TRBJ2-5, with D unresolved. CDR3 length equals 14 residues. The ends were cut back, 2 bases at V and 1 base at J, with 8 bases in the middle. The germline CDR1 and CDR2 sequences are SGHTA and FQGNSA. CDR3 sequence: CASSLIGLQETQYF. CDR3 DNA: TGTGCCAGCAGCTTAATAGGGCTCCAAGAGACCCAGTACTTC.

This clonotype has at least ten counts. This chain links TRBV13 with TRBJ1-5; TRBD1 is a possible D gene (6 bases). Germline-derived CDR1 and CDR2 are PRHDT and FYEKMQ (reference sequence). The CDR3 extends over 14 amino acids. The germline V and J ends were trimmed by 2 bases and 2 bases, with 7 bases remaining between them. The CDR3 DNA reads as TGTGCCAGCAGCTTAAGGACAGGCAATCAGCCCCAGCATTTT. It specifies CASSLRTGNQPQHF.

This clonotype was seen repeatedly, ten times or more. The gene calls are TRBV11-2 and TRBJ2-7; no definite D call. This CDR3 is built from 12 residues. V dropped 1 base and J dropped 3 bases, with 4 bases sitting between them. The germline V gene encodes CDR1 SGHAT and CDR2 FQNNGV. The CDR3 bases are TGTGCCAGCAGCTTAGGGAACTACGAGCAGTACTTC. Protein sequence: CASSLGNYEQYF.

Of note for this clonotype: It is likely a read error: a sequence one base away is far more abundant. This chain joins TRBV13 and TRBJ2-7; D gene unclear. Germline V gene lookup returns CDR1 PRHDT and CDR2 FYEKMQ (reference sequence). The CDR3 has 12 residues. CDR3 amino acids: CAGSQISYEQYF. The CDR3 DNA is TGTGCCGGCAGCCAGATATCCTACGAGCAGTACTTC.

This clonotype was counted at least ten times. The rearrangement uses TRBV20-1 and TRBJ2-3, with a possible D match to TRBD1 (6 bases). V dropped 3 bases and J dropped 5 bases, with 9 bases sitting between them. The germline gives CDR1 DFQATT, CDR2 SNEGSKA (reference sequence). The CDR3 consists of 12 residues. CDR3 in DNA: TGCAGTGCTAGGGGGGCGGTAGATACGCAGTATTTT. This codes for CSARGAVDTQYF.

This clonotype was observed many times. The junction departs from germline at one end; a sequencing error may be responsible. The chain is built from TRBV7-7 and TRBJ2-3, with D possibly TRBD2 on 5 matching bases. CDR3 length equals 15 residues. Germline CDR1 reads SSHAT; CDR2 reads FNYEAQ (reference sequence). The CDR3 DNA is TGTGCTAGCAGCCCGGGCCCTAGCCCCACAGATACGCAGTATTTT. It codes for CASSPGPSPTDTQYF.

This chain uses TRBV27 with TRBJ2-1; 8 nucleotides align to TRBD2. With 6 bases clipped from V and 7 bases from J, the junction kept 8 bases outside the gene matches. CDR1 and CDR2 from the germline V gene are MNHEY and SMNVEV (reference sequence). CDR3 length equals 14 residues. CDR3 nucleotides: TGTGCCAGCAGCTGGATAGCGGGGAATAATGAGCAGTTCTTC. Protein product: CASSWIAGNNEQFF.

This clonotype appeared many times. The rearrangement joins TRBV11-3 to TRBJ2-3; the D call may be TRBD1 or TRBD2 (5 bases each). Germline CDR1 is SGHNT and CDR2 is YENEEA. Trimming stripped 3 bases from V and 2 bases from J, with 21 bases between. The CDR3 contains 18 residues. The CDR3 DNA reads TGTGCCAGCAGCTTTGGAGTGAGGGGAAGGGGCCACACAGATACGCAGTATTTT. Protein product: CASSFGVRGRGHTDTQYF. The whole variable domain, filled in from reference TRBV11-3 and TRBJ2-3, reads EAGVVQSPRYKIIEKKQPVAFWCNPISGHNTLYWYLQNLGQGPELLIRYENEEAVDDSQLPKDRFSAERLKGVDSTLKIQPAELGDSAVYLCASSFGVRGRGHTDTQYFGPGTRLTVL.

This clonotype has ten or more counts. The J gene is TRBJ1-5, the V gene TRBV7-6; perhaps TRBD1 as D (6 bases). The germline CDR1 and CDR2 sequences are SGHVS and FNYEAQ. V lost 5 bases and J lost 5, with 16 bases in between. The CDR3 has 15 residues. CDR3 nucleotide sequence: TGTGCCAGCAGCCCCCGTGGGGGCACAGATCAGCCCCAGCATTTT. This encodes CASSPRGGTDQPQHF. The whole variable domain, remainder taken from reference TRBV7-6 and TRBJ1-5, is GAGVSQSPRYKVTKRGQDVALRCDPISGHVSLYWYRQALGQGPEFLTYFNYEAQQDKSGLPNDRFSAERPEGSISTLTIQRTEQRDSAMYRCASSPRGGTDQPQHFGDGTRLSIL.

This clonotype was detected ten times or more. This chain connects TRBV5-5 to TRBJ1-1; D is perhaps TRBD1 (6 bases). The CDR3 extends over 14 amino acids. CDR1 and CDR2 from the germline V gene are SGHKS and YYEKEE (reference sequence). Trimming pared 3 bases from V and 4 bases from J, leaving 13 bases between. CDR3 DNA sequence: TGTGCCAGCAGCTGGGGACCAGGGGCCACTGAAGCTTTCTTT. Protein product: CASSWGPGATEAFF.